Below, 28 T cell receptor beta chains from the same sample are listed, as sequenced in a study of blood T cell repertoires in COVID-19. Measured with immunoSEQ multiplex PCR; TCRdb has only the in-frame clones, and not every one. The sample lists about 72,000 clones; roughly 82% were seen once. The sequenced sample consisted of peripheral blood. These receptors originate from a human donor in a cohort sampled during active COVID-19.

This clone was seen just once. The J gene is TRBJ1-2, the V gene TRBV6-2 or TRBV6-3, with TRBD1 matching 10 bases. This CDR3 spans 16 amino acids. The V gene end was trimmed by 2 bases and the J gene end by 3 bases; junction bases not matched to a gene: 6. In germline, CDR1 is MNHEY, CDR2 SVGEGT. CDR3 in amino acids: CASSYDRGRVDYGYTF. The CDR3 bases are TGTGCCAGCAGTTACGACAGGGGGCGAGTTGACTATGGCTACACCTTC.

J is TRBJ1-2 and V is TRBV6-6, with a tentative D call TRBD1 (5 bases). Between the trimmed V and J ends, which lost 0 bases and 6 bases, there was a span of 17 bases. Germline V gene data show CDR1 as MNHNY and CDR2 as SVGAGI (reference sequence). The CDR3 covers 16 residues. This chain's CDR3 is CASSYSLHSGLDGYTF. Here the CDR3 DNA reads TGTGCCAGCAGTTACTCCCTTCACTCAGGGCTCGATGGCTACACCTTC.

V is TRBV4-1 and J is TRBJ1-5; a weak D match, TRBD1 (5 bases). The ends were cut back, 1 base at V and 6 bases at J, with 13 bases in the middle. This CDR3 region has 15 residues. Germline CDR1 MGHRA, CDR2 YSYEKL. CDR3 loop: CASSQAGGAVQPQHF. CDR3 bases: TGCGCCAGCAGCCAAGCCGGGGGAGCCGTTCAGCCCCAGCATTTT.

The V and J genes are TRBV6-5 and TRBJ1-6; D is uncertain. With 5 bases removed from V and 7 bases from J, the gap between germline ends came to 15 bases. The CDR3 extends over 15 amino acids. Germline CDR1 and CDR2: MNHEY and SVGAGI. Written as DNA, the CDR3 is TGTGCCAGCAGTCAGCTTCGCGGCCTCAATTCACCCCTCCACTTT. Translation: CASSQLRGLNSPLHF.

The chain employs TRBV10-2 and TRBJ1-1; TRBD1 matches at 7 bases. Per germline, CDR1 WSHSY and CDR2 SAAADI. V lost 6 bases and J lost 8; bases outside the gene matches: 9. The CDR3 extends over 13 amino acids. CDR3 loop: CASRPGQVVEAFF. CDR3 sequence (DNA): TGCGCCAGCAGGCCAGGACAGGTCGTAGAAGCTTTCTTT.

J is TRBJ2-7 and V is TRBV21-1; the table calls TRBD1, which could not be checked here. TRBV21-1 is a pseudogene. This CDR3 has 16 residues. CDR3: CASSKAGDRGKREQYF. CDR3 bases: TGTGCCAGCAGCAAAGCAGGGGACAGGGGCAAACGGGAGCAGTACTTC.

V and J are TRBV7-2 and TRBJ2-7; D call uncertain. V was cut by 3 bases and J by 4 bases, with 13 bases left in between. The CDR3 totals 14 residues. Germline CDR1 SGHTA, CDR2 FQGNSA. CDR3 amino acids: CASSLRYLNYEQYF. The CDR3 DNA is TGTGCCAGCAGCTTGAGGTACCTAAATTACGAGCAGTACTTC.

This clone was seen just once. In DNA form, the CDR3 reads TGCGCCAGCAGCCCCGGGACAGGCACCGGGGAGCTGTTTTTT. This encodes CASSPGTGTGELFF. The chain is built from TRBV5-1 and TRBJ2-2; TRBD1 matches 8 bases. J gave up 4 bases and V 4 bases, and 3 bases lay outside the gene matches. The germline V gene has CDR1 SGHRS and CDR2 YFSETQ. The CDR3 totals 14 residues.

This clone was seen more than once but under ten times. This rearrangement joins TRBV5-1 to TRBJ2-7; tentatively, D is TRBD1 (6 bases). The CDR3 sequence is 13 residues long. The ends were cut back, 2 bases at V and 3 bases at J, with 9 bases in the middle. CDR1 is SGHRS and CDR2 is YFSETQ in the germline V gene. CDR3 residues: CASSFPGVYEQYF. DNA for the CDR3: TGCGCCAGCAGCTTTCCAGGGGTCTACGAGCAGTACTTC.

The rearrangement uses TRBV19 and TRBJ1-5, with unresolved D. In germline, CDR1 is LNHDA, CDR2 SQIVND (reference sequence). CDR3 length equals 13 residues. V was clipped by 5 bases and J by 5 bases, with 10 bases between them. CDR3 nucleotide sequence: TGTGCCAGTAGTTGGGCAGTAGATCAGCCCCAGCATTTT. Translating gives CASSWAVDQPQHF.

The chain employs TRBV6-5 and TRBJ1-2; D is possibly TRBD1 (6 bases). The CDR3 runs to 13 residues. Germline V gives CDR1 MNHEY, CDR2 SVGAGI. The V and J ends lost 2 bases and 7 bases respectively, with 11 bases between them. For the CDR3, the DNA is TGTGCCAGCAGTTACCACAGGGACGGTGGCTACACCTTC. This codes for CASSYHRDGGYTF.

The CDR3 bases are TGTGCCAGCAGCTTACATTCCCTACAGGGGGCTGGCTACACCTTC. Its protein product is CASSLHSLQGAGYTF. J is TRBJ1-2 and V is TRBV7-2; 9 positions agree with TRBD1. Trimming at V came to 2 bases and at J to 7 bases, leaving 8 bases not matched to a gene. Germline CDR1 is SGHTA and CDR2 is FQGNSA. This CDR3 contains 15 residues.

The J gene is TRBJ2-1, the V gene TRBV7-2; D is perhaps TRBD2 (6 bases). V was cut by 4 bases and J by 12 bases, with 16 bases left in between. Germline CDR1 SGHTA, CDR2 FQGNSA. This CDR3 has 13 amino acids. The CDR3 DNA is TGTGCCAGCAGCTCAGGAACGGTGGGAGGGCAGTTCTTC. Translation gives CASSSGTVGGQFF. Together with reference TRBV7-2 and TRBJ2-1, the CDR3 gives the full variable domain: GAGVSQSPSNKVTEKGKDVELRCDPISGHTALYWYRQSLGQGLEFLIYFQGNSAPDKSGLPSDRFSAERTGGSVSTLTIQRTQQEDSAVYLCASSSGTVGGQFFGPGTRLTVL.

This CDR3 reads CASSSRQGHIYEQYF. In DNA, the CDR3 is TGTGCCAGCTCTTCCCGGCAGGGACACATCTACGAGCAGTACTTC. This chain connects TRBV18 to TRBJ2-7, with D tentatively TRBD1 (6 bases). Per the germline V gene, CDR1 is KGHSH and CDR2 is LQKENI. V was pared by 6 bases and J by 3 bases, with 18 bases between. The CDR3 extends over 15 amino acids. The full variable domain, its missing parts supplied by reference TRBV18 and TRBJ2-7, is NAGVMQNPRHLVRRRGQEARLRCSPMKGHSHVYWYRQLPEEGLKFMVYLQKENIIDESGMPKERFSAEFPKEGPSILRIQQVVRGDSAAYFCASSSRQGHIYEQYFGPGTRLTVT.

The rearrangement links TRBV5-1 to TRBJ2-7; 9 nucleotides match TRBD1. This CDR3 is built from 15 residues. The germline gives CDR1 SGHRS, CDR2 YFSETQ. V gave up 2 bases and J gave up 4 bases; unmatched junction bases: 7. The DNA of the CDR3 is TGCGCCAGCAGCTTAACAGGGGGCATCGATTACGAGCAGTACTTC. It encodes CASSLTGGIDYEQYF.

This chain links TRBV15 with TRBJ2-2, with TRBD2 as a possible D gene (6 bases). This CDR3 has 18 residues. CDR1 and CDR2 from the germline V gene are LNHNV and YYDKDF (reference sequence). With 0 bases removed from V and 3 bases from J, the gap between germline ends came to 17 bases. In DNA form, the CDR3 reads TGTGCCACCAGCAGAGATCGTTGGAGGGACGGTTACACCGGGGAGCTGTTTTTT. Protein product: CATSRDRWRDGYTGELFF.

This chain connects TRBV7-2 to TRBJ2-3; 8 bases are a match to TRBD2. Germline-derived CDR1 and CDR2 are SGHTA and FQGNSA. V shed 3 bases, J shed 1 base, and the junction held 9 bases outside the gene matches. The CDR3 length is 17 residues. CDR3 nucleotide sequence: TGTGCCAGCAGCTTTGTGACTGGACTAGCTGGCACAGATACGCAGTATTTT. This codes for CASSFVTGLAGTDTQYF.

The rearrangement links TRBV3-1 (or the pseudogene TRBV3-2) to TRBJ1-4, with 10 nucleotides matching TRBD1. Per germline, CDR1 LGHDT and CDR2 YNNKEL (reference sequence). The CDR3 has 15 residues. The trim removed 5 bases at V and 7 bases at J, leaving 7 bases unmatched. CDR3 loop: CASSDSTGGLEKLFF. The CDR3 DNA follows: TGTGCCAGCAGCGATTCGACAGGGGGCCTTGAAAAACTGTTTTTT.

For the CDR3, the DNA is TGTGCCAGCAGCTTGAGGTCGAGCAGGGATACCGGGGAGCTGTTTTTT. Protein sequence: CASSLRSSRDTGELFF. J is TRBJ2-2 and V is TRBV5-4; a possible D gene is TRBD1 (5 bases). In germline, CDR1 is SGHNT, CDR2 YYREEE (reference sequence). V was clipped by 1 base and J by 5 bases, with 15 bases between them. The CDR3 spans 16 residues.

The CDR3 sequence: CASSHEGRDEQYF. The CDR3 region has the DNA TGTGCCAGCAGCCATGAAGGGAGAGACGAGCAGTACTTC. The chain carries TRBV3-1 (or the pseudogene TRBV3-2) and TRBJ2-7, with D tentatively TRBD2 (5 bases). V shed 3 bases and J shed 5 bases, with 11 bases lying between them. Germline V gene lookup returns CDR1 LGHDT and CDR2 YNNKEL (reference sequence). CDR3 length: 13 amino acids.

This clone was observed a single time. This chain connects TRBV5-6 to TRBJ2-6, with 9 positions matching TRBD1. The CDR3 consists of 17 residues. Germline V gives CDR1 SGHDT, CDR2 YYEEEE. The V gene end was trimmed by 3 bases and the J gene end by 2 bases; junction bases not matched to a gene: 6. CDR3 sequence (DNA): TGTGCCAGCAGCTCCGGACAGGGGACTGCTGGGGCCAACGTCCTGACTTTC. Translated: CASSSGQGTAGANVLTF.

The chain links TRBV19 to TRBJ1-1; D is uncertain. CDR1 and CDR2 (germline): LNHDA, SQIVND (reference sequence). The CDR3 sequence is 18 residues long. V lost 6 bases and J 0 bases, leaving 23 bases between the germline ends. For the CDR3, the DNA is TGTGCCAGTAGGCGCGCGGAAGGAGTCCTGGGTTTGAACACTGAAGCTTTCTTT. It specifies CASRRAEGVLGLNTEAFF. Drawing the rest from reference TRBV19 and TRBJ1-1, the complete variable domain is DGGITQSPKYLFRKEGQNVTLSCEQNLNHDAMYWYRQDPGQGLRLIYYSQIVNDFQKGDIAEGYSVSREKKESFPLTVTSAQKNPTAFYLCASRRAEGVLGLNTEAFFGQGTRLTVV.

This clone was counted between two and nine times. This chain uses TRBV13 with TRBJ1-6; 10 nucleotides align to TRBD1. The CDR3 spans 17 residues. Germline V gene lookup returns CDR1 PRHDT and CDR2 FYEKMQ (reference sequence). Trimming cost V 5 bases and J 6 bases; bases outside gene matches: 10. CDR3 sequence: CASSPKKTGGLNSPLHF. The CDR3 DNA follows: TGTGCCAGCAGCCCGAAGAAGACAGGGGGCCTTAATTCACCCCTCCACTTT.

The chain links TRBV6-5 to TRBJ1-2, with TRBD1 matching over 8 bases. The germline V gene has CDR1 MNHEY and CDR2 SVGAGI. This CDR3 comprises 14 residues. V shed 6 bases, J shed 12 bases, and the junction held 15 bases outside the gene matches. CDR3 bases: TGTGCCAGCAGCGGAACCCCCGGACAGGGAGTAAACACCTTC. Amino acids: CASSGTPGQGVNTF.

V and J are TRBV2 and TRBJ2-1; 9 nucleotides line up with TRBD2. The CDR3 loop spans 13 amino acids. Germline-derived CDR1 and CDR2 are SNHLY and FYNNEI. Trimming at V came to 3 bases and at J to 14 bases, leaving 8 bases not matched to a gene. CDR3 in DNA: TGTGCCAGCAGTGACTCTCTTAGCGGGGGCAAGTTCTTC. Protein: CASSDSLSGGKFF.

This clone came up a few times. The chain carries TRBV3-1 (or the pseudogene TRBV3-2) and TRBJ1-6; D gene uncertain. V lost 4 bases and J 7 bases, leaving 8 bases between the germline ends. CDR3 length: 13 residues. The germline gives CDR1 LGHDT, CDR2 YNNKEL (reference sequence). The CDR3 loop reads CASSPVGNSPLHF. The CDR3 bases are TGTGCCAGCAGCCCCGTCGGGAATTCACCCCTCCACTTT.

This clone was counted ten times or more. The chain links TRBV4-1 to TRBJ2-2, with 8 bases lining up with TRBD2. The CDR3 is 18 residues long. CDR1 is MGHRA, CDR2 YSYEKL, per germline. Losses at the gene ends were 1 base for V and 4 bases for J; bases not matched to a gene: 11. The CDR3 is CASSQAPRGGVGTGELFF. The CDR3 DNA reads as TGCGCCAGCAGCCAAGCCCCTCGGGGGGGGGTCGGCACCGGGGAGCTGTTTTTT.

This rearrangement joins TRBV6-5 to TRBJ2-7, with D perhaps TRBD1 (6 bases). CDR1 is MNHEY and CDR2 is SVGAGI in the germline V gene. This CDR3 has 14 amino acids. V dropped 5 bases and J dropped 2 bases, with 13 bases sitting between them. The CDR3 region is CASSPRTAPYEQYF. The CDR3 nucleotides are TGTGCCAGCAGTCCTAGGACAGCTCCCTACGAGCAGTACTTC.